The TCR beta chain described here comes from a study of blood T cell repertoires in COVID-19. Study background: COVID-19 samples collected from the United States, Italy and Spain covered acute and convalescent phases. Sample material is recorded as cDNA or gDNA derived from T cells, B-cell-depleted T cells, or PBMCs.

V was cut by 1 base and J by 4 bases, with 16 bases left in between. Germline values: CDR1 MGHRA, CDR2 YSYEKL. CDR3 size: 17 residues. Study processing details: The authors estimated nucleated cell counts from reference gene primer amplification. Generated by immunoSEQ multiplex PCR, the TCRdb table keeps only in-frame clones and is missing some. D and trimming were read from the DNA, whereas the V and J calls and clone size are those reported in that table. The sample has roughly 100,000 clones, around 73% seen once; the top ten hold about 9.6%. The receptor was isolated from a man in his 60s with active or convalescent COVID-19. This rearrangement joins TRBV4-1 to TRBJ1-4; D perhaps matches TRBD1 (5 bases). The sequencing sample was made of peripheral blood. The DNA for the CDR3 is TGCGCCAGCAGCCAAGGCGGATCGACAGCCGTTAATGAAAAACTGTTTTTT. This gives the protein CASSQGGSTAVNEKLFF.